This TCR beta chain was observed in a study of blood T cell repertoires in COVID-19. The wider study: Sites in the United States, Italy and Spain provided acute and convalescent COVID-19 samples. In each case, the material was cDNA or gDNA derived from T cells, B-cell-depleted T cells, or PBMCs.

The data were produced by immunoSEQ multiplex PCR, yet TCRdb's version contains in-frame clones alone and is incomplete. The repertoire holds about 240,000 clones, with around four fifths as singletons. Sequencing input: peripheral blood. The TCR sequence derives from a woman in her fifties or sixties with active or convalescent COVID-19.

Written as DNA, the CDR3 is TGTGCCATCAGTGGGGGGACAGGGGGCAGTAGCACTGAAGCTTTCTTT. Protein: CAISGGTGGSSTEAFF. The chain recombines TRBV10-3 with TRBJ1-1; the match to TRBD1 covers 12 bases. Germline V gene lookup returns CDR1 ENHRY and CDR2 SYGVKD. The CDR3 has 16 residues. Germline trimming cut 4 bases from V and 4 bases from J; bases unmatched to any gene: 7.